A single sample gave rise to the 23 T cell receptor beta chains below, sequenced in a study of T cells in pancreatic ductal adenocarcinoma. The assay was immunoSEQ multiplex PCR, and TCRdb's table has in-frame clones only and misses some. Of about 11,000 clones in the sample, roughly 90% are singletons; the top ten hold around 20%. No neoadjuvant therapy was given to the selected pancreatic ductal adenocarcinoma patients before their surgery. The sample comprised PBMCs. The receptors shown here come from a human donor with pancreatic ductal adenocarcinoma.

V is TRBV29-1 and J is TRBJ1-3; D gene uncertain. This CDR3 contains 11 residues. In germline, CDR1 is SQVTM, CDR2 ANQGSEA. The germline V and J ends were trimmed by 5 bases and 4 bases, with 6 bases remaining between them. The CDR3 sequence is CSVLVGNTIYF. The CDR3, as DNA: TGCAGCGTTTTAGTGGGAAACACCATATATTTT. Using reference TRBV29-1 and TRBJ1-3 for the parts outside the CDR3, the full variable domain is SAVISQKPSRDICQRGTSLTIQCQVDSQVTMMFWYRQQPGQSLTLIATANQGSEATYESGFVIDKFPISRPNLTFSTLTVSNMSPEDSSIYLCSVLVGNTIYFGEGSWLTVV.

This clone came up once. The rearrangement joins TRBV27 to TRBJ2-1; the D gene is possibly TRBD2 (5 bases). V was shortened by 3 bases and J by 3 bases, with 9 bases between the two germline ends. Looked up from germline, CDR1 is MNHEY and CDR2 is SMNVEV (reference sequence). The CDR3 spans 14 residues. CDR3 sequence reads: CASSFLRDYNEQFF. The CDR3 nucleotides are TGTGCCAGCAGTTTTTTGAGGGACTACAATGAGCAGTTCTTC.

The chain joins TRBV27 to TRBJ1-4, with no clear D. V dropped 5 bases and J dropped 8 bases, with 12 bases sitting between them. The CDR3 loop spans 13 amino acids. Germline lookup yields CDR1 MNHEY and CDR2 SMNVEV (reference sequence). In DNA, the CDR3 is TGTGCCAGCAGTGACGAGGGAACGGAAAAACTGTTTTTT. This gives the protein CASSDEGTEKLFF.

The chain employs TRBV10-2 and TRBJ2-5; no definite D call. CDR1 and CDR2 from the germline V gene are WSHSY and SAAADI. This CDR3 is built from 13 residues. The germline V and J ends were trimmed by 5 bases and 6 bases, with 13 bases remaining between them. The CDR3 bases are TGCGCCAGCAGTTGGGCAGCAAGAAAGACCCAGTACTTC. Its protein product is CASSWAARKTQYF.

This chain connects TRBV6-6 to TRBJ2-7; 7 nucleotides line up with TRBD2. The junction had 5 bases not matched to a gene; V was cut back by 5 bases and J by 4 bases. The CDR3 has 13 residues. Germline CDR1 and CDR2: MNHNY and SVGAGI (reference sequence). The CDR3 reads CASSMTSKYEQYF. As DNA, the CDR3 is TGTGCCAGCAGTATGACTAGCAAGTACGAGCAGTACTTC.

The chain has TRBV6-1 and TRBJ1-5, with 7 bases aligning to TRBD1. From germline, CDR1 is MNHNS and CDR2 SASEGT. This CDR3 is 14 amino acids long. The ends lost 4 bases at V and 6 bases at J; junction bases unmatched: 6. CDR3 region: CASSGTGRGQPQHF. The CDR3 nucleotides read TGTGCCAGCAGTGGGACAGGTAGAGGTCAGCCCCAGCATTTT.

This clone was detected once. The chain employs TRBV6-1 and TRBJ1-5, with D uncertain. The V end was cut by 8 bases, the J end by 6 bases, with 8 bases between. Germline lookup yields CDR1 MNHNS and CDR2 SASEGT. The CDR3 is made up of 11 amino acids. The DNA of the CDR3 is TGTGCCAGCGGGCCCCTTCAGCCCCAGCATTTT. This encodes CASGPLQPQHF.

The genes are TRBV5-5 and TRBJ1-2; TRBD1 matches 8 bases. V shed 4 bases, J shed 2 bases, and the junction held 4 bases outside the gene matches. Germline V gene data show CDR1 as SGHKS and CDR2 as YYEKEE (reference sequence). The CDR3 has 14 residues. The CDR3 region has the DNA TGTGCCAGCAGCGGCAACAGGGGGAACTATGGCTACACCTTC. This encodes CASSGNRGNYGYTF.

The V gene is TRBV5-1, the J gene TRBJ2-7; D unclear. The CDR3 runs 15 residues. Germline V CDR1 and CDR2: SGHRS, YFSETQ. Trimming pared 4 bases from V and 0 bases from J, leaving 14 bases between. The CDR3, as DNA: TGCGCCAGCAGCCCTTTGCCTGGGGTCTCCTACGAGCAGTACTTC. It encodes CASSPLPGVSYEQYF. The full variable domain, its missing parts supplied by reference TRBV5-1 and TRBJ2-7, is KAGVTQTPRYLIKTRGQQVTLSCSPISGHRSVSWYQQTPGQGLQFLFEYFSETQRNKGNFPGRFSGRQFSNSRSEMNVSTLELGDSALYLCASSPLPGVSYEQYFGPGTRLTVT.

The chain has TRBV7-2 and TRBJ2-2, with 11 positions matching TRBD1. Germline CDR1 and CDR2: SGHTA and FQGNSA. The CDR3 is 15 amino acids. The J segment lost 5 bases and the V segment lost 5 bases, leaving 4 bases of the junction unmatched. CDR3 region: CASSPGTGGTGELFF. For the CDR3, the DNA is TGTGCCAGCAGCCCCGGGACAGGGGGAACCGGGGAGCTGTTTTTT.

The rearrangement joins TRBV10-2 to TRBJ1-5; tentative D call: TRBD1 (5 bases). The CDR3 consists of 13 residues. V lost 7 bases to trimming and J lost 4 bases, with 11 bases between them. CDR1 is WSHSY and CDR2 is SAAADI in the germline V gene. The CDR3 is CASKGIGNQPQHF. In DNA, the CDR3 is TGCGCCAGCAAGGGGATCGGGAATCAGCCCCAGCATTTT.

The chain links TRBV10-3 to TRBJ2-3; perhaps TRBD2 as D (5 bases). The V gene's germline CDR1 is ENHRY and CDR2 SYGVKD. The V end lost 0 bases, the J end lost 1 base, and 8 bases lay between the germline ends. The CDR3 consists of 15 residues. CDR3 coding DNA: TGTGCCATCAGTGAGTCGGGGAGCCGCACAGATACGCAGTATTTT. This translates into CAISESGSRTDTQYF.

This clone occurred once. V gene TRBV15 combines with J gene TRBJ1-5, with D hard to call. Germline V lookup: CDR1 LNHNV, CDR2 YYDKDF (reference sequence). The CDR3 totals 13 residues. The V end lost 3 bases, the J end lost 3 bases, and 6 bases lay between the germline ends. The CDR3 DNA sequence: TGTGCCACCAGCAGGGGATCCAATCAGCCCCAGCATTTT. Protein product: CATSRGSNQPQHF.

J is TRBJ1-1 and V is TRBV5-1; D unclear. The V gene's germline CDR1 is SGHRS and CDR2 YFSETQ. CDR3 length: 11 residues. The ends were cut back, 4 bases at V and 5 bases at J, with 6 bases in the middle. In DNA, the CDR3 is TGCGCCAGCAGCCTGGGGACTGAAGCTTTCTTT. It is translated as CASSLGTEAFF.

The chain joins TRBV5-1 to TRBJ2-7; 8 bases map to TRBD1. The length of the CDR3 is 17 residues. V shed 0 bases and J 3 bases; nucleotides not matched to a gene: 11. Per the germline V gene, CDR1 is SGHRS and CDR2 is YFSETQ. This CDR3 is CASSLGAWTGSGYEQYF. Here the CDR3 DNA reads TGCGCCAGCAGCTTGGGGGCCTGGACAGGGTCGGGCTACGAGCAGTACTTC.

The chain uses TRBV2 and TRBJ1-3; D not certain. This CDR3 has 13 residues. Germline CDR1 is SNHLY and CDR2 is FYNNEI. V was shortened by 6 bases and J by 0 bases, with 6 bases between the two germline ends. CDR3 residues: CASRSSSGNTIYF. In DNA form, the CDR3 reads TGTGCCAGCAGGTCGAGCTCTGGAAACACCATATATTTT.

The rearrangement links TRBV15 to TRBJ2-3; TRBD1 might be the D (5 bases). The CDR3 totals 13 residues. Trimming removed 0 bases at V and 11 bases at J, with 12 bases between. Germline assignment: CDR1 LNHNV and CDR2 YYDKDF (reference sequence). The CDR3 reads CATSRDRQTQQYF. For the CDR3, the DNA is TGTGCCACCAGCAGAGATCGACAGACTCAGCAGTATTTT.

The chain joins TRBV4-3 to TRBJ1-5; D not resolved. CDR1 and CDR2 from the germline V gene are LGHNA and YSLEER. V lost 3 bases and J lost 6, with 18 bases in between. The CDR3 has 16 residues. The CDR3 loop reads CASSHQYGVPGQPQHF. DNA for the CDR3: TGCGCCAGCAGCCATCAATACGGGGTCCCAGGTCAGCCCCAGCATTTT.

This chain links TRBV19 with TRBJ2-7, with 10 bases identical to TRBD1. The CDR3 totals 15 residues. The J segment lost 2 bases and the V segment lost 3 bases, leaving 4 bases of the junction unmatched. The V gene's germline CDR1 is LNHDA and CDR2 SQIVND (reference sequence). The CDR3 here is CASSMPGQGTYEQYF. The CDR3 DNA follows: TGTGCCAGTAGTATGCCGGGACAGGGGACCTACGAGCAGTACTTC.

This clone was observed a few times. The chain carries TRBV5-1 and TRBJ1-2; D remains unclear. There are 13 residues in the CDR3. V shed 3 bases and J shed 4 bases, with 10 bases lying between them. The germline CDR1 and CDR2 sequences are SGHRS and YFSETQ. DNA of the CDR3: TGCGCCAGCAGCTGGCGGTACTTCTATGGCTACACCTTC. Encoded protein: CASSWRYFYGYTF. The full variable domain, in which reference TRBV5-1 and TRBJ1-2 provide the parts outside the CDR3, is KAGVTQTPRYLIKTRGQQVTLSCSPISGHRSVSWYQQTPGQGLQFLFEYFSETQRNKGNFPGRFSGRQFSNSRSEMNVSTLELGDSALYLCASSWRYFYGYTFGSGTRLTVV.

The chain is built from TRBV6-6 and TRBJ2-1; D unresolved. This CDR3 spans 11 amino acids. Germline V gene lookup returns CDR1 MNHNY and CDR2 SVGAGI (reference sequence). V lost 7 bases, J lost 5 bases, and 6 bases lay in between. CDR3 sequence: CASKAHNEQFF. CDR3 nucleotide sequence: TGTGCCAGCAAAGCTCACAATGAGCAGTTCTTC.

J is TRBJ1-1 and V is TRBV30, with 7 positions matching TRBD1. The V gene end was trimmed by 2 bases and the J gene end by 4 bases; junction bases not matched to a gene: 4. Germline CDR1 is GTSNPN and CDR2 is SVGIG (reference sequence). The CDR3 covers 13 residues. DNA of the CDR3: TGTGCCTGGAGTAGGGGGCGGAGCACTGAAGCTTTCTTT. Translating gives CAWSRGRSTEAFF.

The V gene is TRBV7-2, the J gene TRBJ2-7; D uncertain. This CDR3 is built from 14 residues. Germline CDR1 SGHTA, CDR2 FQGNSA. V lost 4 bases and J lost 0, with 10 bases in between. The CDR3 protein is CASSSLPGSYEQYF. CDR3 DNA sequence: TGTGCCAGCAGCTCGCTGCCGGGCTCCTACGAGCAGTACTTC. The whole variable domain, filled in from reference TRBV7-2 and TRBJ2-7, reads GAGVSQSPSNKVTEKGKDVELRCDPISGHTALYWYRQSLGQGLEFLIYFQGNSAPDKSGLPSDRFSAERTGGSVSTLTIQRTQQEDSAVYLCASSSLPGSYEQYFGPGTRLTVT.